Below are 13 T cell receptor beta chains sequenced from a single sample in a study of cytomegalovirus exposure and HLA in healthy donors. In the PCR, 60 Vbeta and 13 Jbeta primers were used. Sequencing used immunoSEQ multiplex PCR; TCRdb keeps in-frame clones, though not all of them. This sample carries some 160,000 clones, around 73% of them seen once, and the ten largest clones take 5.4%. The material sequenced was PBMCs. These receptors came from a woman between 18 and 29 years old in good health and CMV-seropositive.

The chain has TRBV5-4 and TRBJ2-2; weak D call: TRBD1 (7 bases). The V gene's germline CDR1 is SGHNT and CDR2 YYREEE (reference sequence). The CDR3 loop spans 15 amino acids. Deletions cut 5 bases from V and 1 base from J, with 12 bases between. The CDR3 sequence: CASSIQGGNTGELFF. CDR3 DNA sequence: TGTGCCAGCAGTATCCAGGGGGGGAACACCGGGGAGCTGTTTTTT.

The rearrangement links TRBV2 to TRBJ1-2; 7 nucleotides align to TRBD1. The germline gives CDR1 SNHLY, CDR2 FYNNEI. The CDR3 length is 14 residues. J was trimmed by 3 bases and V by 4 bases; bases with no gene match: 5. Here the CDR3 DNA reads TGTGCCAGCAGTGGACAGGGCTCCCACTATGGCTACACCTTC. Translation: CASSGQGSHYGYTF. Variable domain in full (rest from reference TRBV2 and TRBJ1-2): EPEVTQTPSHQVTQMGQEVILRCVPISNHLYFYWYRQILGQKVEFLVSFYNNEISEKSEIFDDQFSVERPDGSNFTLKIRSTKLEDSAMYFCASSGQGSHYGYTFGSGTRLTVV.

The rearrangement uses TRBV5-1 and TRBJ1-6; a weak D match, TRBD1 (6 bases). The CDR3 loop spans 16 amino acids. Germline V gives CDR1 SGHRS, CDR2 YFSETQ. V dropped 0 bases and J dropped 1 base, with 8 bases sitting between them. CDR3 sequence reads: CASSLAGASYNSPLHF. For the CDR3, the DNA is TGCGCCAGCAGCTTGGCAGGGGCATCCTATAATTCACCCCTCCACTTT.

For the CDR3, the DNA is TGTGCCAGTAGGAACAACCCCACCACCGGGGAGCTGTTTTTT. Translated: CASRNNPTTGELFF. J is TRBJ2-2 and V is TRBV19; no definite D call. The CDR3 covers 14 residues. Germline lookup yields CDR1 LNHDA and CDR2 SQIVND (reference sequence). V was cut by 6 bases and J by 4 bases, with 12 bases left in between. Using reference TRBV19 and TRBJ2-2 for the parts outside the CDR3, the full variable domain is DGGITQSPKYLFRKEGQNVTLSCEQNLNHDAMYWYRQDPGQGLRLIYYSQIVNDFQKGDIAEGYSVSREKKESFPLTVTSAQKNPTAFYLCASRNNPTTGELFFGEGSRLTVL.

The chain has TRBV11-2 and TRBJ1-2, with 8 bases identical to TRBD1. The CDR3 contains 14 residues. V lost 3 bases and J lost 4; bases outside the gene matches: 4. CDR1 is SGHAT, CDR2 FQNNGV, per germline. In DNA, the CDR3 is TGTGCCAGCAGCTTGACAGGGACAGGCTATGGCTACACCTTC. Translating gives CASSLTGTGYGYTF. Combining the CDR3 with reference TRBV11-2 and TRBJ1-2 gives the whole variable domain EAGVAQSPRYKIIEKRQSVAFWCNPISGHATLYWYQQILGQGPKLLIQFQNNGVVDDSQLPKDRFSAERLKGVDSTLKIQPAKLEDSAVYLCASSLTGTGYGYTFGSGTRLTVV.

The chain employs TRBV9 and TRBJ2-2; 7 nucleotides align to TRBD1. CDR1 is SGDLS and CDR2 is YYNGEE in the germline V gene. The J segment lost 4 bases and the V segment lost 3 bases, leaving 9 bases of the junction unmatched. The CDR3 sequence is 16 residues long. The CDR3 here is CASSDQGTVGTGELFF. Here the CDR3 DNA reads TGTGCCAGCAGCGATCAAGGGACAGTTGGCACCGGGGAGCTGTTTTTT.

The chain has TRBV18 and TRBJ2-5; D gene unclear. V was trimmed by 3 bases and J by 4 bases, leaving 6 bases between them. The CDR3 spans 12 residues. Germline V lookup: CDR1 KGHSH, CDR2 LQKENI. As DNA, the CDR3 is TGTGCCAGCTCACCTTGGGCAGAGACCCAGTACTTC. Amino acids: CASSPWAETQYF.

This clone showed up just once. The CDR3 protein is CASSPPHSRTGSREKLFF. The CDR3 DNA follows: TGCGCCAGCAGCCCCCCCCATTCCCGGACAGGGTCGAGAGAAAAACTGTTTTTT. The gene calls are TRBV10-1 and TRBJ1-4, with TRBD1 identical over 8 bases. Germline CDR1 and CDR2: WNHNN and SYGVQD (reference sequence). The length of the CDR3 is 18 residues. The junction had 20 bases not matched to a gene; V was cut back by 6 bases and J by 8 bases.

A single count supports this clone. V and J are TRBV9 and TRBJ1-3; 7 bases match TRBD1. Germline CDR1 reads SGDLS; CDR2 reads YYNGEE. After removal of 4 bases from V and 0 bases from J, the junction contained 7 bases not matched to a gene. This CDR3 spans 16 amino acids. The CDR3 DNA follows: TGTGCCAGCAGCCCAGGGACAGCCTACTCTGGAAACACCATATATTTT. Translation gives CASSPGTAYSGNTIYF.

This clone has just a few counts. The genes are TRBV11-1 and TRBJ2-3, with 13 bases matching TRBD2. In germline, CDR1 is SGHAT, CDR2 FQDESV (reference sequence). Trimming took 5 bases from V and 2 from J; bases not matched to a gene: 4. There are 16 residues in the CDR3. The CDR3 here is CASSHGTSGDTDTQYF. In DNA form, the CDR3 reads TGTGCCAGCAGCCACGGGACTAGCGGGGACACAGATACGCAGTATTTT.

CDR3 bases: TGTGCCAGCAGCCCCAAAAGGAGCTCCTACGAGCAGTACTTC. This encodes CASSPKRSSYEQYF. The V call is TRBV13, the J call TRBJ2-7; D ambiguous. This CDR3 region has 14 residues. The V end was cut by 5 bases, the J end by 0 bases, with 11 bases between. In germline, CDR1 is PRHDT, CDR2 FYEKMQ (reference sequence).

This clone has just a few counts. The genes are TRBV5-6 and TRBJ1-5; no firm D call. The CDR3 has 16 residues. V was pared by 2 bases and J by 0 bases, with 12 bases between. CDR1 is SGHDT, CDR2 YYEEEE, per germline. The CDR3 nucleotides read TGTGCCAGCAGCTTACTGACACTGGATAGCAATCAGCCCCAGCATTTT. Translating gives CASSLLTLDSNQPQHF. The full variable domain, with the rest looked up from reference TRBV5-6 and TRBJ1-5, is DAGVTQSPTHLIKTRGQQVTLRCSPKSGHDTVSWYQQALGQGPQFIFQYYEEEERQRGNFPDRFSGHQFPNYSSELNVNALLLGDSALYLCASSLLTLDSNQPQHFGDGTRLSIL.

V usage is TRBV11-2 and J usage is TRBJ1-4; D is undetermined. The CDR3 loop spans 15 amino acids. Germline loops: CDR1 SGHAT, CDR2 FQNNGV. V lost 0 bases to trimming and J lost 1 base, with 6 bases between them. The CDR3 sequence: CASSLESGTNEKLFF. In DNA form, the CDR3 reads TGTGCCAGCAGCTTAGAATCAGGAACTAATGAAAAACTGTTTTTT.